Below, 24 T cell receptor beta chains from the same sample are listed, as sequenced in a study of T-cell memory formation after mild COVID-19 listed by TCRdb under 2021. The protocol used for the library was 5' RACE. The data were produced on an Illumina NovaSeq 6000. Clones were called with MiXCR by TCRdb after fastp trimmed the public reads at Q25, and only in-frame beta chains were retained. One record per CDR3 amino acid sequence lists the most common genes and DNA. The sample table holds roughly 200,000 distinct CDR3 sequences, of which roughly 17% were seen once. The ten largest clones capture approximately 2.1% of the sample. The source material was PBMCs or a T cell subset sorted from them (not recorded which). The receptors come from an adult woman who had mild COVID-19 (a few samples of this study predate the infection). The sample titles of this study are shuffled in the database, so cell type and time point are left out; the donor was told from shared clones.

This clonotype showed up just a few times. V and J are TRBV5-1 and TRBJ1-2; D gene unclear. The V gene's germline CDR1 is SGHRS and CDR2 YFSETQ. There are 14 residues in the CDR3. V dropped 1 base and J dropped 7 bases, with 14 bases sitting between them. In DNA form, the CDR3 reads TGCGCCAGCAGCTTGAATTCAGAAGGTCTTGGCTACACCTTC. Amino acids: CASSLNSEGLGYTF.

The V call is TRBV12-3 or TRBV12-4, the J call TRBJ2-7; tentatively, D is TRBD1 (5 bases). CDR3 size: 15 residues. The V end was cut by 6 bases, the J end by 5 bases, with 20 bases between. CDR3 coding DNA: TGTGCCAGCAGCCCCGACAGTCGCGTAGGGGACGAGCAGTACTTC. This translates into CASSPDSRVGDEQYF.

The chain joins TRBV3-1 to TRBJ2-4; 8 bases align to TRBD1. The CDR3 is 15 residues long. Germline V gene lookup returns CDR1 LGHDT and CDR2 YNNKEL (reference sequence). With V trimmed by 3 bases and J by 4 bases, 5 bases remained unmatched. As DNA, the CDR3 is TGTGCCAGCAGCCATCTTCGGACAGGGAAAAACATTCAGTACTTC. It encodes CASSHLRTGKNIQYF.

The chain couples TRBV5-1 to TRBJ1-1, with D maybe TRBD1 (5 bases). The CDR3 contains 15 residues. Between the trimmed V and J ends, which lost 0 bases and 6 bases, there was a span of 15 bases. Germline V CDR1 and CDR2: SGHRS, YFSETQ. This CDR3 reads CASSLAGTHQSEAFF. As DNA, the CDR3 is TGCGCCAGCAGCTTGGCTGGGACCCATCAGTCTGAAGCTTTCTTT.

V is TRBV6-1 and J is TRBJ1-5; possible D gene TRBD1, 6 bases. Trimming took off 7 bases at V and 2 bases at J, with 9 bases between the two ends. This CDR3 spans 13 amino acids. In germline, CDR1 is MNHNS, CDR2 SASEGT. The CDR3 reads CASTSGGNQPQHF. Here the CDR3 DNA reads TGTGCCAGCACCTCAGGGGGCAATCAGCCCCAGCATTTT.

This chain links TRBV5-1 with TRBJ2-5, with no clear D. V lost 1 base and J lost 1, with 5 bases in between. CDR3 length equals 13 residues. The germline V gene has CDR1 SGHRS and CDR2 YFSETQ. The CDR3 nucleotides read TGCGCCAGCAGCTTGATCTCCCAAGAGACCCAGTACTTC. Its protein product is CASSLISQETQYF.

Many counts were recorded for this clonotype. This rearrangement joins TRBV9 to TRBJ2-7; 9 bases line up with TRBD1. Per germline, CDR1 SGDLS and CDR2 YYNGEE. This CDR3 is built from 14 residues. The junction had 8 bases not matched to a gene; V was cut back by 6 bases and J by 4 bases. CDR3 in DNA: TGTGCCAGCAATAGCGGACAGGGGTCATACGAGCAGTACTTC. Its protein is CASNSGQGSYEQYF.

There are a few counts of this clonotype. This chain joins TRBV6-5 and TRBJ2-1; no firm D call. The CDR3 sequence is 16 residues long. Germline V gives CDR1 MNHEY, CDR2 SVGAGI. The germline V and J ends were trimmed by 2 bases and 2 bases, with 13 bases remaining between them. CDR3 in DNA: TGTGCCAGCAGTTACCTTCCCGGGCAACCCTACAATGAGCAGTTCTTC. It yields the protein CASSYLPGQPYNEQFF.

This clonotype was found many times. The V gene is TRBV7-2, the J gene TRBJ2-1; 12 bases fit TRBD1. Germline CDR1 and CDR2: SGHTA and FQGNSA. The CDR3 is made up of 16 amino acids. V lost 6 bases and J lost 7; bases outside the gene matches: 10. This CDR3 is CASRTYRDRGRNEQFF. The CDR3 DNA is TGTGCCAGCAGAACATACCGGGACAGGGGGCGGAATGAGCAGTTCTTC.

This clonotype came up many times. The chain links TRBV6-2 or TRBV6-3 to TRBJ2-6; perhaps TRBD2 as D (5 bases). Germline V gene data show CDR1 as MNHEY and CDR2 as SVGEGT. This CDR3 has 14 amino acids. The V end was cut by 9 bases, the J end by 3 bases, with 12 bases between. This chain's CDR3 is CASWSGGGANVLTF. CDR3 sequence (DNA): TGTGCCAGTTGGTCCGGAGGTGGGGCCAACGTCCTGACTTTC.

The CDR3 loop reads CASSSGGQKNTEAFF. The DNA for the CDR3 is TGTGCCAGCAGCTCCGGCGGACAGAAGAACACTGAAGCTTTCTTT. The rearrangement uses TRBV5-8 and TRBJ1-1; perhaps TRBD1 as D (6 bases). Germline CDR1 reads SGHTS; CDR2 reads YDEGEE. There are 15 residues in the CDR3. Trimming removed 3 bases from V and 1 base from J, with 13 bases in between.

This chain links TRBV6-2 or TRBV6-3 with TRBJ2-7; 7 positions match TRBD1. Germline V CDR1 and CDR2: MNHEY, SVGEGT. The length of the CDR3 is 13 residues. The junction had 0 bases not matched to a gene; V was cut back by 1 base and J by 3 bases. CDR3 loop: CASSYWDSYEQYF. CDR3 in DNA: TGTGCCAGCAGTTACTGGGACAGCTACGAGCAGTACTTC.

In this sample, this clonotype turned up a few times. CDR3 in DNA: TGTGCCAGCAGTCAGGACGGTTGGGAGACCCAGTACTTC. Encoded protein: CASSQDGWETQYF. The chain recombines TRBV6-5 with TRBJ2-5; D gene unclear. With 5 bases removed from V and 5 bases from J, the gap between germline ends came to 12 bases. CDR1 is MNHEY, CDR2 SVGAGI, per germline. The CDR3 extends over 13 amino acids.

This clonotype was detected many times. The DNA for the CDR3 is TGCAGTGCTAGAGTTGGGGGGGGCCCCTACAATGAGCAGTTCTTC. Translating gives CSARVGGGPYNEQFF. The chain recombines TRBV20-1 with TRBJ2-1, with D perhaps matching TRBD2 (7 bases). The CDR3 contains 15 residues. Germline V lookup: CDR1 DFQATT, CDR2 SNEGSKA (reference sequence). V gave up 1 base and J gave up 2 bases, with 12 bases separating them.

V gene TRBV27 combines with J gene TRBJ2-7; no clear D. The CDR3 length is 14 residues. V lost 6 bases, J lost 3 bases, and 15 bases lay in between. Germline V gene sequence: CDR1 MNHEY, CDR2 SMNVEV (reference sequence). The CDR3 loop reads CASRPGRPFYEQYF. The CDR3 region has the DNA TGTGCCAGCAGGCCCGGTAGACCCTTCTACGAGCAGTACTTC.

The chain joins TRBV5-1 to TRBJ2-7, with D perhaps matching TRBD2 (5 bases). The CDR3 spans 15 residues. Germline V gives CDR1 SGHRS, CDR2 YFSETQ. V gave up 3 bases and J gave up 0 bases, with 13 bases separating them. The CDR3 sequence is CASSSDLLSSYEQYF. The CDR3 DNA reads TGCGCCAGCAGCTCGGACTTGCTTAGCTCCTACGAGCAGTACTTC.

This chain joins TRBV27 and TRBJ2-1; D tentatively fits TRBD1 or TRBD2 (5 bases each). This CDR3 contains 20 residues. Germline V gives CDR1 MNHEY, CDR2 SMNVEV (reference sequence). Trimming pared 6 bases from V and 0 bases from J, leaving 27 bases between. The CDR3: CASRLNRLGEKGSSYNEQFF. CDR3 DNA: TGTGCCAGCAGACTTAACAGGTTGGGGGAAAAGGGGAGCTCCTACAATGAGCAGTTCTTC.

This sequence joins TRBV11-1 and TRBJ2-2; D gene ambiguous. The V and J ends lost 2 bases and 7 bases respectively, with 8 bases between them. Germline CDR1 SGHAT, CDR2 FQDESV (reference sequence). This CDR3 contains 13 residues. CDR3: CASSLLAIGELFF. In nucleotides, the CDR3 is TGTGCCAGCAGCTTACTTGCGATCGGGGAGCTGTTTTTT.

There are a few counts of this clonotype. The V call is TRBV18, the J call TRBJ2-7; D remains ambiguous. V lost 3 bases, J lost 6 bases, and 9 bases lay in between. The germline V gene has CDR1 KGHSH and CDR2 LQKENI. CDR3 length: 12 amino acids. The CDR3 is CASSPLFPEQYF. DNA for the CDR3: TGTGCCAGCTCACCCCTTTTCCCCGAGCAGTACTTC. Full variable domain (rest looked up from reference TRBV18 and TRBJ2-7): NAGVMQNPRHLVRRRGQEARLRCSPMKGHSHVYWYRQLPEEGLKFMVYLQKENIIDESGMPKERFSAEFPKEGPSILRIQQVVRGDSAAYFCASSPLFPEQYFGPGTRLTVT.

This clonotype occurred many times. The gene calls are TRBV30 and TRBJ1-2; the D gene is possibly TRBD1 (6 bases). V dropped 0 bases and J dropped 8 bases, with 16 bases sitting between them. There are 14 residues in the CDR3. The germline V gene has CDR1 GTSNPN and CDR2 SVGIG (reference sequence). DNA for the CDR3: TGTGCCTGGAGTGTACTAGTGGGGGCGACGGGCTACACCTTC. Its protein product is CAWSVLVGATGYTF.

This clonotype was picked up a small number of times. The V and J genes are TRBV18 and TRBJ2-1; unclear D gene. The CDR3 loop spans 13 amino acids. The V gene lost 6 bases and the J gene lost 4 bases, with 10 bases spanning the gap. CDR1 is KGHSH and CDR2 is LQKENI in the germline V gene. The CDR3 DNA reads as TGTGCCAGCTCTCCCGTGGCGTACAATGAGCAGTTCTTC. Translating gives CASSPVAYNEQFF.

The chain uses TRBV6-1 and TRBJ1-1; the D gene is possibly TRBD1 (6 bases). CDR1 is MNHNS and CDR2 is SASEGT in the germline V gene. Deletions cut 6 bases from V and 4 bases from J, with 12 bases between. The length of the CDR3 is 13 residues. The CDR3 DNA sequence: TGTGCCAGCAGGGTGAGGGGGATCACTGAAGCTTTCTTT. Encoded protein: CASRVRGITEAFF.

This clonotype was found a few times. The chain recombines TRBV20-1 with TRBJ1-4, with TRBD1 as a possible D gene (5 bases). Trimming removed 6 bases from V and 10 bases from J, with 21 bases in between. The germline V gene has CDR1 DFQATT and CDR2 SNEGSKA (reference sequence). CDR3 length equals 14 residues. In nucleotides, the CDR3 is TGCAGTGCGGCCCCAGGGAGAAGTATGAGAAAACTGTTTTTT. Residues: CSAAPGRSMRKLFF.

This clonotype was detected a few times. The rearrangement joins TRBV12-3 or TRBV12-4 to TRBJ2-5; 7 positions agree with TRBD1. This CDR3 is 16 amino acids long. V shed 11 bases, J shed 0 bases, and the junction held 15 bases outside the gene matches. The CDR3: CASRRTGAMYQETQYF. The CDR3 nucleotides are TGTGCCTCGCGTCGTACAGGGGCGATGTACCAAGAGACCCAGTACTTC.